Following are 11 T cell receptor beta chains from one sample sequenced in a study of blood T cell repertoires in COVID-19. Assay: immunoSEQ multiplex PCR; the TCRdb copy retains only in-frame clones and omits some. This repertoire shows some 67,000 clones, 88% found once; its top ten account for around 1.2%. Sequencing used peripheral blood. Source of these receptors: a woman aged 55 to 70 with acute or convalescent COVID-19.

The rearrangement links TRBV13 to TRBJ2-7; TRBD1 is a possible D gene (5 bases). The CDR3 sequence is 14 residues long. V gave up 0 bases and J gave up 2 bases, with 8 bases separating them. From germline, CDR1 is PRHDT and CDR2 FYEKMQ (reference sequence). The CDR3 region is CASSLGRAPYEQYV. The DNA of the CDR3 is TGTGCCAGCAGCTTAGGCAGGGCACCCTACGAGCAGTACGTC.

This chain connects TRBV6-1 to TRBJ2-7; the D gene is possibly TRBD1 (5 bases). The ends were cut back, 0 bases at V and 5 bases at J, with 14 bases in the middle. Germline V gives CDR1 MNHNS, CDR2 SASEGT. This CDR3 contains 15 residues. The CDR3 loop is CASSEATVLGNEQYV. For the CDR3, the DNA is TGTGCCAGCAGTGAAGCGACAGTCCTAGGGAACGAGCAGTACGTC.

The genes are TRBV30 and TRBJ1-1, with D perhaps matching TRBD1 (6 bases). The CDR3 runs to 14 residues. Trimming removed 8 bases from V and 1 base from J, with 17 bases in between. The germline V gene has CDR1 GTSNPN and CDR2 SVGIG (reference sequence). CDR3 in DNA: TGTGCCCTGGCGCGGACAGCAAAGAACACTGAAGCTTTCTTT. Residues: CALARTAKNTEAFF.

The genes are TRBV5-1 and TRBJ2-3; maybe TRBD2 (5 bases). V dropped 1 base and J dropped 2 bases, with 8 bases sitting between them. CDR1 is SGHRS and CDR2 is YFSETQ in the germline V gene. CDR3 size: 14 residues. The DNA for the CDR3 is TGCGCCAGCAGCTTGTTCGGGGACACAGATACGCAGTATTTT. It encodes CASSLFGDTDTQYF.

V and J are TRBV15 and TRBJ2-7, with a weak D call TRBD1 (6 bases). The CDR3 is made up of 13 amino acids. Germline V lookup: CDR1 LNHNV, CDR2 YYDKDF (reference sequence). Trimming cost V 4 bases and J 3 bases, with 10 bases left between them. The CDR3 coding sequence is TGTGCCACCAGCATGGGACACCTCTACGAGCAGTACGTC. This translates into CATSMGHLYEQYV.

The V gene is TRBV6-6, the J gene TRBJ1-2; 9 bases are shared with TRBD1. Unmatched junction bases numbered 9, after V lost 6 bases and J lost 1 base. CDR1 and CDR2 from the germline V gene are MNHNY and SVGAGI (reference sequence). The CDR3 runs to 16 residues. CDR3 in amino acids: CASSRPGQGHNYGYTF. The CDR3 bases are TGTGCCAGCAGCCGCCCGGGACAGGGTCATAACTATGGCTACACCTTC.

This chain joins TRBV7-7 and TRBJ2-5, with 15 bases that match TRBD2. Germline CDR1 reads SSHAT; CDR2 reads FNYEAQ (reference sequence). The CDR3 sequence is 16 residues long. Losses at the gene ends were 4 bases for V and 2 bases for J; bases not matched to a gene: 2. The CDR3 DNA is TGTGCCAGCAGCTCCGGACTAGCGGGAGGGCAAGAGACCCAGTACTTC. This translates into CASSSGLAGGQETQYF.

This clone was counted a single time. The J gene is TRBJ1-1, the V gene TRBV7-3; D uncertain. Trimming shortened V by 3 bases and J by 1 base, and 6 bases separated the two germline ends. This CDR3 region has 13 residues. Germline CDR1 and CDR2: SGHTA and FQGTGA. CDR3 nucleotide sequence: TGTGCCAGCAGCTTTGACTGGAACACTGAAGCTTTCTTT. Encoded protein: CASSFDWNTEAFF.

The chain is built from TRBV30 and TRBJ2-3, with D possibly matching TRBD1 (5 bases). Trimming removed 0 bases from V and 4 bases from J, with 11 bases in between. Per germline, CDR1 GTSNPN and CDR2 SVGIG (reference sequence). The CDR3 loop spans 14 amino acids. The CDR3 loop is CAWSVGRVPDTQYF. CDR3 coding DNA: TGTGCCTGGAGTGTTGGCAGGGTGCCAGATACGCAGTATTTT.

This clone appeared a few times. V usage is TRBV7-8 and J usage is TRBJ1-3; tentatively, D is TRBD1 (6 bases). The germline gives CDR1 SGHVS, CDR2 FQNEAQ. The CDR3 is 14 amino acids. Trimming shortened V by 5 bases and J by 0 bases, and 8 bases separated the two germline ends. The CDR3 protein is CASSTGNSGNTIYF. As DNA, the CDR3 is TGTGCCAGCAGCACAGGGAACTCTGGAAACACCATATATTTT.

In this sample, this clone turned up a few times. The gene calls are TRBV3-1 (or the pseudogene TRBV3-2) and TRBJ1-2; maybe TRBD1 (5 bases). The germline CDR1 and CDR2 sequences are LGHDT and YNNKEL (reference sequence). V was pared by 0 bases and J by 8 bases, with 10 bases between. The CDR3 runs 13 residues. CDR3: CASSQDTGLGYTF. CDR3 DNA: TGTGCCAGCAGCCAAGATACAGGCTTGGGCTACACCTTC.